This TCR beta chain comes out of a study of cytomegalovirus exposure and HLA in healthy donors. A multiplex PCR was run with 60 Vbeta primers and 13 Jbeta primers. Profiling relied on immunoSEQ multiplex PCR, and the TCRdb table lists in-frame clones only, not all of them. The sample lists approximately 100,000 clones; about 70% were seen once. The germline V gene encodes CDR1 MNHNY and CDR2 SVGAGI (reference sequence). Losses at the gene ends were 5 bases for V and 4 bases for J; bases not matched to a gene: 10. The CDR3 consists of 16 residues. This clone showed up just a few times. The antigen remains undetermined. The study's findings and limits: HLA allele associations emerged for about 16,000 TCR beta sequences in a later analysis, at 0.05 false discovery rate. Among immune exposure information, only CMV serostatus was available. Trimming of TCR beta V- and J-genes showed a link, identified in a later analysis, to a missense DCLRE1C variant. Later, an analysis showed that TCR beta chains associated with HLA were more clonally expanded than others that were equally common.

The chain uses TRBV6-6 and TRBJ1-5; 8 bases match TRBD1. The specimen was PBMCs. This sequence originates from a woman aged 45-65 years in good health and CMV-seropositive. The CDR3 DNA follows: TGTGCCAGCAGTCCTTACGGACAGGGACCAAATCAGCCCCAGCATTTT. Its protein is CASSPYGQGPNQPQHF.